Described below is a single TCR beta chain sequence and its context. Its cognate antigen is unknown. Trimming shortened V by 6 bases and J by 12 bases, and 15 bases separated the two germline ends. The germline V gene has CDR1 MNHNY and CDR2 SVGAGI (reference sequence). This CDR3 is 11 amino acids long. This specimen comes from a study of cytomegalovirus exposure and HLA in healthy donors. General observations from the study: Many donors shared some public TCRs, even though most TCR sequences were rare. Reportedly, diagnosis of cytomegalovirus status by the classifier showed high specificity and sensitivity.

Profiled with immunoSEQ multiplex PCR; TCRdb holds only in-frame clones, not every one. The sample consists of under 200,000 clones, about 96% of them appearing once. The gene calls are TRBV6-6 and TRBJ2-7; a weak D match, TRBD1 (5 bases). What was sequenced was PBMCs. This clonotype originated in a young woman in good health and CMV-seronegative. The CDR3 sequence is CASSPGILGYF. The CDR3 DNA reads TGTGCCAGCAGCCCAGGGATTTTGGGGTACTTC.